Here is one T cell receptor (beta chain) with its context. Other DNA sequences of this sample code for an identical CDR3. Extraction of RNA preceded its reverse transcription into cDNA, which served as the sequencing template. Libraries were prepared by immunoSEQ multiplex PCR; TCRdb keeps only in-frame clonotypes and omits some of them. The sample lists fewer than 250,000 clones, 55% to 70% occurring once. Treatment defined: oral pan-JAK inhibitor, 5-10 mg twice daily. The data derive from a study of CD8+ T cells in alopecia areata. The CDR3 totals 14 residues. Germline V gene lookup returns CDR1 SQVTM and CDR2 ANQGSEA. With 3 bases clipped from V and 3 bases from J, the junction kept 1 base outside the gene matches.

The sample in question was CD4+ T cells sorted from blood, obtained at week 4, from a patient treated with tofacitinib. The rearrangement joins TRBV29-1 to TRBJ2-3; 12 positions agree with TRBD2. This TCR came from a human donor with alopecia areata. CDR3 sequence: CSVDGTSGTDTQYF. The CDR3 DNA sequence: TGCAGCGTTGACGGGACTAGCGGGACAGATACGCAGTATTTT.